The clone carrying this T cell receptor (beta chain) was seen a handful of times. Its antigen is still unknown. Full-length variable regions came from constant-region reverse primers plus semi-nested Nested Universal Primer A PCR. TCRdb reprocessed the 5' RACE reads via MiXCR and lists one record per CDR3 protein. There are over 55,000 distinct CDR3 sequences in the sample; around 30% occur only once, and over 2% lies in the top ten. Study-wide findings and caveats: Tumor memory CD4+ T cell TCR gene usage was found to cluster with blood and lymph node memory CD4+ cells and with lymph node naive CD4+ cells. Tumor-infiltrating Treg TCR alpha and beta sequences overlapped most with tumor naive CD4+ T cells, then blood naive.

The material sequenced was tumor-infiltrating naive CD4+ T cells sorted from the breast tumor. The subset is: naive CD4+ T cells, CD4+CD45RA+CD25-. The sequence derives from a female donor with breast cancer.

The CDR3 coding sequence is TGCAGTGTTTCGGGGAAACTCGCTGAAGCTTTCTTT. Its protein product is CSVSGKLAEAFF. The V and J genes are TRBV20-1 and TRBJ1-1; D is uncertain. V lost 7 bases, J lost 6 bases, and 15 bases lay in between. Germline V gene sequence: CDR1 DFQATT, CDR2 SNEGSKA (reference sequence). The CDR3 is 12 amino acids.